Shown below are 13 T cell receptor beta chains from a single sample sequenced in a study of blood T cell repertoires in COVID-19. Measured with immunoSEQ multiplex PCR; TCRdb has only the in-frame clones, and not every one. This sample has roughly 200,000 clones, with 84% found just once. Sequenced input: peripheral blood. These receptors came from a woman in her 70s with active or convalescent COVID-19.

J is TRBJ1-6 and V is TRBV25-1; TRBD1 agrees at 8 bases. The CDR3 length is 15 residues. V trimming: 4 bases; J trimming: 8 bases; junction bases outside the gene matches: 7. The germline V gene encodes CDR1 MGHDK and CDR2 SYGVNS. The CDR3 DNA is TGTGCCAGCAGTGCAGACAGGGGCGGAGATTCACCCCTCCACTTT. Translating gives CASSADRGGDSPLHF.

V gene TRBV29-1 combines with J gene TRBJ1-4; no firm D call. This CDR3 is 14 amino acids long. CDR1 is SQVTM, CDR2 ANQGSEA, per germline. The ends were cut back, 1 base at V and 3 bases at J, with 9 bases in the middle. The CDR3 reads CSVEGTVPNEKLFF. DNA of the CDR3: TGCAGCGTTGAAGGGACTGTACCTAATGAAAAACTGTTTTTT.

The V gene is TRBV13, the J gene TRBJ2-1; D call uncertain. The ends were cut back, 0 bases at V and 2 bases at J, with 8 bases in the middle. Germline assignment: CDR1 PRHDT and CDR2 FYEKMQ (reference sequence). CDR3 length: 15 residues. Here the CDR3 DNA reads TGTGCCAGCAGCTTAGGCCGCCGCGCCTACAATGAGCAGTTCTTC. It yields the protein CASSLGRRAYNEQFF.

V is TRBV15 and J is TRBJ2-1; tentatively, D is TRBD2 (5 bases). Trimming removed 4 bases at V and 5 bases at J, with 9 bases between. The germline V gene has CDR1 LNHNV and CDR2 YYDKDF (reference sequence). This CDR3 has 13 residues. The CDR3 coding sequence is TGTGCCACCAGCAACGGGATTCACAATGAGCAGTTCTTC. This translates into CATSNGIHNEQFF.

This rearrangement joins TRBV5-1 to TRBJ2-3; D not certain. There are 15 residues in the CDR3. Trimming removed 5 bases from V and 2 bases from J, with 15 bases in between. CDR1 and CDR2 from the germline V gene are SGHRS and YFSETQ. The CDR3 loop reads CASRKSLKFTDTQYF. The CDR3 bases are TGCGCCAGCAGAAAGAGCCTGAAATTCACAGATACGCAGTATTTT.

The chain carries TRBV5-1 and TRBJ2-7; TRBD1 matches 7 bases. This CDR3 has 15 residues. With 6 bases clipped from V and 0 bases from J, the junction kept 9 bases outside the gene matches. CDR1 is SGHRS, CDR2 YFSETQ, per germline. In DNA, the CDR3 is TGCGCCAGCACCCCCTGGGCAGGGGGCTCCTACGAGCAGTACTTC. It yields the protein CASTPWAGGSYEQYF.

This clone was detected a few times. The rearrangement links TRBV15 to TRBJ2-3, with 9 bases lining up with TRBD1. This CDR3 spans 14 amino acids. The germline V gene has CDR1 LNHNV and CDR2 YYDKDF (reference sequence). V lost 8 bases to trimming and J lost 5 bases; unmatched junction nucleotides: 8. The DNA for the CDR3 is TGTGCCACCGGACAGGGGAAGGATGTAGATACGCAGTATTTT. Protein sequence: CATGQGKDVDTQYF. Looking up the rest from reference TRBV15 and TRBJ2-3 gives the full variable domain: DAMVIQNPRYQVTQFGKPVTLSCSQTLNHNVMYWYQQKSSQAPKLLFHYYDKDFNNEADTPDNFQSRRPNTSFCFLDIRSPGLGDTAMYLCATGQGKDVDTQYFGPGTRLTVL.

The V gene is TRBV4-1, the J gene TRBJ2-1, with D unclear. The CDR3 runs to 17 residues. V was clipped by 0 bases and J by 7 bases, with 19 bases between them. Germline-derived CDR1 and CDR2 are MGHRA and YSYEKL. The CDR3 nucleotides are TGCGCCAGCAGCCAAGATCCGAGATCCGCTAGTCCTAATGAGCAGTTCTTC. Protein sequence: CASSQDPRSASPNEQFF.

This clone appeared a few times. The DNA for the CDR3 is TGTGCCAGCAGCCCCCGGACAGGCTCGGTTGGAAACACCATATATTTT. Translating gives CASSPRTGSVGNTIYF. The chain has TRBV7-8 and TRBJ1-3, with TRBD1 identical over 7 bases. The germline gives CDR1 SGHVS, CDR2 FQNEAQ. V lost 5 bases to trimming and J lost 3 bases; unmatched junction nucleotides: 10. The CDR3 length is 16 residues.

This rearrangement joins TRBV28 to TRBJ2-7; 15 nucleotides match TRBD2. Unmatched junction bases numbered 10, after V lost 4 bases and J lost 3 bases. The CDR3 spans 18 residues. In germline, CDR1 is MDHEN, CDR2 SYDVKM. CDR3 sequence (DNA): TGTGCCAGCAGTTCTCTTGGACTAGCGGGAGGGGCGGGCTACGAGCAGTACTTC. This encodes CASSSLGLAGGAGYEQYF.

This chain connects TRBV7-6 to TRBJ2-7; 9 bases are a match to TRBD2. Germline loops: CDR1 SGHVS, CDR2 FNYEAQ. The junction had 12 bases not matched to a gene; V was cut back by 4 bases and J by 2 bases. The CDR3 length is 17 residues. The CDR3 DNA sequence: TGTGCCAGCAGCTCGCGCCTCGGACTAGCGCCTACCTACGAGCAGTACTTC. This translates into CASSSRLGLAPTYEQYF.

The J gene is TRBJ2-1, the V gene TRBV7-3; 7 bases agree with TRBD2. The J segment lost 7 bases and the V segment lost 1 base, leaving 10 bases of the junction unmatched. Germline V gene data show CDR1 as SGHTA and CDR2 as FQGTGA. There are 16 residues in the CDR3. The CDR3 bases are TGTGCCAGCAGCTTAAGTGGCGGGAGCAGGAGGAATGAGCAGTTCTTC. Amino acids: CASSLSGGSRRNEQFF.

The DNA of the CDR3 is TGTGCCAGCAGTTACTCCTACAGGGGGAACTATGGCTACACCTTC. The encoded protein is CASSYSYRGNYGYTF. The chain carries TRBV6-6 and TRBJ1-2, with 8 bases fitting TRBD1. The germline V gene has CDR1 MNHNY and CDR2 SVGAGI (reference sequence). The CDR3 sequence is 15 residues long. Trimming removed 0 bases from V and 2 bases from J; junction bases left unmatched: 2.